Included here is one T cell receptor (beta chain) sequence, with context. The antigen remains unidentified. The data originate from a study of a mutant IDH1 vaccine in newly diagnosed glioma. Looking at the study overall: The study held visit V12 at week 35 and visit V13 at week 47.

Sample time point: week 35, safety follow-up. Doses of 300 ug of mutant IDH1 20-mer peptide were given with topical imiquimod. Produced via immunoSEQ multiplex PCR; TCRdb's table is partial and in-frame only. The profile shows about 74,000 clones, approximately 86% of them singletons. Germline V CDR1 and CDR2: SGHAT, FQNNGV. With 0 bases removed from V and 6 bases from J, the gap between germline ends came to 14 bases. This CDR3 spans 15 amino acids. The chain recombines TRBV11-2 with TRBJ2-5; tentatively, D is TRBD2 (6 bases). This receptor was identified in a man in his thirties or forties with glioma. The sequencing here drew on PBMCs, taken from a glioma patient whose treatment included an IDH1 peptide vaccine. The CDR3 nucleotides read TGTGCCAGCAGCTTAGAAAGAGCAGGGAGGCAGACCCAGTACTTC. It translates to CASSLERAGRQTQYF. Together with reference TRBV11-2 and TRBJ2-5, the CDR3 gives the full variable domain: EAGVAQSPRYKIIEKRQSVAFWCNPISGHATLYWYQQILGQGPKLLIQFQNNGVVDDSQLPKDRFSAERLKGVDSTLKIQPAKLEDSAVYLCASSLERAGRQTQYFGPGTRLLVL.